The clone carrying this T cell receptor (beta chain) occurred a few times. Its antigen is undetermined. The time point was: blood at routine non-recurrence follow-up after resection. These data are taken from a study of spatial heterogeneity in lung cancer. Study-wide results and caveats: Expanded tumor TCRs that were ubiquitous appeared in blood more at resection than follow-up.

MiXCR, applied by TCRdb to the 5' RACE reads, yields one record per CDR3 protein. The sample contains about 120,000 distinct CDR3 sequences, under 14% of which appear only once. The TCR comes from a female donor with early-stage non-small cell lung cancer. The starting material was PBMCs, obtained at follow-up.

The CDR3 DNA sequence: TGTGCCAGCAGCTTAGATGCGTCCCAAGAGACCCAGTACTTC. Translating it yields CASSLDASQETQYF. The chain is built from TRBV7-2 and TRBJ2-5; D call uncertain. The CDR3 is 14 amino acids. CDR1 and CDR2 from the germline V gene are SGHTA and FQGNSA. V was trimmed by 1 base and J by 1 base, leaving 7 bases between them.